Following are 14 T cell receptor beta chains from one sample sequenced in a study of T cell changes during pregnancy in multiple sclerosis. Sequencing used immunoSEQ multiplex PCR; TCRdb keeps in-frame clones, though not all of them. The repertoire has 85,000 to 90,000 clones, about 94% of them found once; the top ten carry more than 1.5%. The sample here was peripheral blood, taken after pregnancy. These receptors were collected from a female donor in good health, enrolled as a control in a pregnancy study.

The CDR3 bases are TGCGCCAGCAGCCGGGGACAGGGGGCTGCAACTAATGAAAAACTGTTTTTT. Its protein product is CASSRGQGAATNEKLFF. The chain uses TRBV5-1 and TRBJ1-4; 12 nucleotides agree with TRBD1. The CDR3 length is 17 residues. V lost 4 bases to trimming and J lost 0 bases; unmatched junction nucleotides: 4. Germline CDR1 and CDR2: SGHRS and YFSETQ.

J is TRBJ2-3 and V is TRBV9; D remains ambiguous. CDR3 length equals 15 residues. V shed 0 bases and J shed 2 bases, with 10 bases lying between them. Germline CDR1 SGDLS, CDR2 YYNGEE. The CDR3 sequence is CASSVGSIVTDTQYF. The CDR3 DNA follows: TGTGCCAGCAGCGTAGGTAGTATTGTCACAGATACGCAGTATTTT.

V gene TRBV2 combines with J gene TRBJ2-2, with D unclear. Deletions cut 8 bases from V and 1 base from J, with 11 bases between. This CDR3 region has 14 residues. Germline V gives CDR1 SNHLY, CDR2 FYNNEI. This CDR3 is CASSSRMNTGELFF. For the CDR3, the DNA is TGTGCCAGCTCTTCGCGGATGAACACCGGGGAGCTGTTTTTT. Drawing the rest from reference TRBV2 and TRBJ2-2, the complete variable domain is EPEVTQTPSHQVTQMGQEVILRCVPISNHLYFYWYRQILGQKVEFLVSFYNNEISEKSEIFDDQFSVERPDGSNFTLKIRSTKLEDSAMYFCASSSRMNTGELFFGEGSRLTVL.

The genes are TRBV7-6 and TRBJ2-3; 7 positions agree with TRBD2. The germline gives CDR1 SGHVS, CDR2 FNYEAQ. The CDR3 is 14 residues long. Germline trimming cut 5 bases from V and 6 bases from J; bases unmatched to any gene: 8. The CDR3 DNA reads TGTGCCAGCAGCCTACTAGCGCGCCCGGATACGCAGTATTTT. This sequence encodes CASSLLARPDTQYF. Filled out from reference TRBV7-6 and TRBJ2-3, the complete variable domain reads GAGVSQSPRYKVTKRGQDVALRCDPISGHVSLYWYRQALGQGPEFLTYFNYEAQQDKSGLPNDRFSAERPEGSISTLTIQRTEQRDSAMYRCASSLLARPDTQYFGPGTRLTVL.

The genes are TRBV5-5 and TRBJ2-7, with 9 bases lining up with TRBD1. Germline lookup yields CDR1 SGHKS and CDR2 YYEKEE (reference sequence). V shed 3 bases, J shed 5 bases, and the junction held 9 bases outside the gene matches. The CDR3 spans 15 residues. CDR3 region: CASSSIGQGKHEQYF. The CDR3 coding sequence is TGTGCCAGCAGCTCCATTGGACAGGGGAAGCACGAGCAGTACTTC. The variable domain in full, with the rest retrieved from reference TRBV5-5 and TRBJ2-7, is DAGVTQSPTHLIKTRGQQVTLRCSPISGHKSVSWYQQVLGQGPQFIFQYYEKEERGRGNFPDRFSARQFPNYSSELNVNALLLGDSALYLCASSSIGQGKHEQYFGPGTRLTVT.

This clone was seen once. The rearrangement uses TRBV21-1 and TRBJ2-1; the D call of TRBD2 is as the table states it, not checked on the DNA. TRBV21-1 is a documented pseudogene. CDR3 size: 15 residues. In DNA, the CDR3 is TGTGCCAGCAGCAAATATAGGACTAACGACAATGAGCAGTTCTTC. Translating it yields CASSKYRTNDNEQFF.

The chain carries TRBV6-5 and TRBJ2-7, with 8 nucleotides matching TRBD2. The CDR3 is 14 residues long. Per germline, CDR1 MNHEY and CDR2 SVGAGI. With 2 bases clipped from V and 5 bases from J, the junction kept 5 bases outside the gene matches. As DNA, the CDR3 is TGTGCCAGCAGTTACCCGGGGACTAGAAACGAGCAGTACTTC. Protein product: CASSYPGTRNEQYF.

This chain links TRBV6-1 with TRBJ2-7; D unresolved. V was cut by 6 bases and J by 2 bases, with 8 bases left in between. CDR1 is MNHNS, CDR2 SASEGT, per germline. The CDR3 covers 12 residues. Here the CDR3 reads CASSLYTYEQYF. The CDR3, as DNA: TGTGCCAGCAGCCTTTACACCTACGAGCAGTACTTC.

Only one count was recorded for this clone. In nucleotides, the CDR3 is TGTGCCAGCAACTCCCTAGGGACATCCAGGAACACTGAAGCTTTCTTT. Its protein is CASNSLGTSRNTEAFF. The rearrangement uses TRBV7-9 and TRBJ1-1, with D possibly matching TRBD1 (6 bases). Between the trimmed V and J ends, which lost 7 bases and 1 base, there was a span of 19 bases. Germline loops: CDR1 SEHNR, CDR2 FQNEAQ (reference sequence). CDR3 length: 16 residues.

The chain employs TRBV28 and TRBJ2-1; the match to TRBD1 covers 7 bases. Germline values: CDR1 MDHEN, CDR2 SYDVKM. Losses at the gene ends were 2 bases for V and 8 bases for J; bases not matched to a gene: 3. The CDR3 runs 13 residues. The CDR3 DNA sequence: TGTGCCAGCAGTTTAGAGGGGGCGGATGAGCAGTTCTTC. Its protein product is CASSLEGADEQFF. Complete variable domain (other parts from reference TRBV28 and TRBJ2-1): DVKVTQSSRYLVKRTGEKVFLECVQDMDHENMFWYRQDPGLGLRLIYFSYDVKMKEKGDIPEGYSVSREKKERFSLILESASTNQTSMYLCASSLEGADEQFFGPGTRLTVL.

CDR3 sequence (DNA): TGTGCCAGCTCACCATCTCCGGGACTTAACAATCAGCCCCAGCATTTT. Residues: CASSPSPGLNNQPQHF. The V gene is TRBV18, the J gene TRBJ1-5, with D possibly being TRBD1 (5 bases). V lost 2 bases, J lost 3 bases, and 14 bases lay in between. Germline CDR1 reads KGHSH; CDR2 reads LQKENI. The CDR3 has 16 amino acids.

The V and J genes are TRBV18 and TRBJ2-1; 7 positions match TRBD2. J was trimmed by 0 bases and V by 7 bases; bases with no gene match: 3. CDR1 is KGHSH, CDR2 LQKENI, per germline. The CDR3 runs to 14 residues. CDR3 nucleotides: TGTGCCAGCTTTGCTAGCGGCTCCTACAATGAGCAGTTCTTC. Translated, it gives CASFASGSYNEQFF.

The V gene is TRBV6-6, the J gene TRBJ2-7, with 9 bases aligning to TRBD2. Germline V gives CDR1 MNHNY, CDR2 SVGAGI (reference sequence). Trimming cost V 6 bases and J 0 bases; bases outside gene matches: 9. The CDR3 sequence is 16 residues long. In DNA, the CDR3 is TGTGCCAGCAGCCTCGCGGGGGGGCTATCCTCCTACGAGCAGTACTTC. It encodes CASSLAGGLSSYEQYF.

This rearrangement joins TRBV10-3 to TRBJ1-5; a possible D gene is TRBD1 (5 bases). Germline CDR1 is ENHRY and CDR2 is SYGVKD. The germline V and J ends were trimmed by 0 bases and 2 bases, with 8 bases remaining between them. This CDR3 has 15 amino acids. The chain's CDR3 is CAISESWGGNQPQHF. The CDR3 bases are TGTGCCATCAGTGAGTCTTGGGGCGGCAATCAGCCCCAGCATTTT.